This T cell receptor (beta chain) was sequenced in a study of cytotoxic CD8 clonotypes in ibrutinib-treated CLL. Study-wide findings and caveats: Clonality grew at ibrutinib response; at progression, it decreased back toward baseline. Treatment left the uncommon public clonotypes either contracted or stable in frequency.

This clone came up a few times. Its antigen is still unknown. At one boundary the junction diverges from the germline segment, which might be a read error. Germline V lookup: CDR1 SSHAT, CDR2 FNYEAQ (reference sequence). This CDR3 is 14 amino acids long. The authors obtained approximately 2.1 micrograms of genomic DNA from cryopreserved PBMCs for TCR beta libraries. Depth targeted 1 in 200,000 to 1 in 1 million T cells, averaging around 9.5x coverage per clonotype. The table came from immunoSEQ multiplex PCR; TCRdb's copy has only in-frame clones and leaves some out. Here the sample spans 160,000 or so clones, roughly 86% being singletons.

The V and J genes are TRBV7-7 and TRBJ2-3, with D maybe TRBD1 (5 bases). The receptor was isolated from a human donor with chronic lymphocytic leukemia. The sample in question was PBMCs, obtained after 12 months of ibrutinib treatment. The CDR3 nucleotides are TGTGCTAGCAGCGCCACGCCAGGGATAGATACGCAGTATTTT. This gives the protein CASSATPGIDTQYF.